Presented here are 31 T cell receptor beta chains from one specimen sequenced in a study of blood T cell repertoires in COVID-19. Generated by immunoSEQ multiplex PCR, the TCRdb table keeps only in-frame clones and is missing some. The table includes more than 50,000 clones, roughly 74% detected once. The specimen sequenced was peripheral blood. The receptors come from a woman aged 80 or over with acute or convalescent COVID-19.

This chain uses TRBV9 with TRBJ2-2; 10 bases are a match to TRBD1. The V and J ends lost 3 bases and 3 bases, in that order; junction bases with no gene match: 14. This CDR3 has 19 residues. Germline values: CDR1 SGDLS, CDR2 YYNGEE. CDR3: CASSAGTGDFLADTGELFF. The CDR3, as DNA: TGTGCCAGCAGCGCCGGGACAGGGGACTTTTTAGCGGACACCGGGGAGCTGTTTTTT.

This clone has more than one count but fewer than ten. The chain recombines TRBV5-5 with TRBJ2-2; TRBD1 matches at 11 bases. The V segment lost 4 bases and the J segment 7 bases; nucleotides outside the gene matches: 6. Per germline, CDR1 SGHKS and CDR2 YYEKEE (reference sequence). The CDR3 contains 15 residues. The CDR3 is CASSPGQGANGELFF. CDR3 sequence (DNA): TGTGCCAGCAGCCCTGGACAGGGGGCAAACGGGGAGCTGTTTTTT.

In this sample, this clone turned up once. The chain has TRBV18 and TRBJ1-1; 8 bases map to TRBD1. CDR1 is KGHSH and CDR2 is LQKENI in the germline V gene. The trim removed 3 bases at V and 4 bases at J, leaving 7 bases unmatched. The CDR3 contains 15 residues. The CDR3, as DNA: TGTGCCAGCTCACCCGAACAGGGGGGTGGCACTGAAGCTTTCTTT. Translated, it gives CASSPEQGGGTEAFF.

The chain combines TRBV28 with TRBJ1-5, with 7 bases identical to TRBD1. The CDR3 runs 15 residues. Germline V gives CDR1 MDHEN, CDR2 SYDVKM. The V segment lost 2 bases and the J segment 0 bases; nucleotides outside the gene matches: 1. The CDR3 loop reads CASSLTGDSNQPQHF. In DNA form, the CDR3 reads TGTGCCAGCAGTTTAACAGGGGATAGCAATCAGCCCCAGCATTTT.

V usage is TRBV7-2 and J usage is TRBJ2-7; 14 bases agree with TRBD2. V gave up 4 bases and J gave up 4 bases; unmatched junction bases: 9. CDR3 length: 17 amino acids. Germline CDR1 SGHTA, CDR2 FQGNSA. CDR3 region: CASSSGRGTSGSYEQYF. CDR3 DNA: TGTGCCAGCAGCTCGGGGCGGGGGACTAGCGGGAGTTACGAGCAGTACTTC.

By proportion, this clone is medium-sized. This chain connects TRBV27 to TRBJ1-1; tentative D call: TRBD1 (5 bases). V shed 4 bases and J shed 3 bases, with 9 bases lying between them. The CDR3 runs to 13 residues. Per germline, CDR1 MNHEY and CDR2 SMNVEV (reference sequence). CDR3 amino acids: CASSSRQYTEAFF. In nucleotides, the CDR3 is TGTGCCAGCAGTTCTAGACAGTACACTGAAGCTTTCTTT.

The chain links TRBV6-2 or TRBV6-3 to TRBJ2-3; TRBD2 matches 14 bases. The CDR3 consists of 16 residues. Trimming took 5 bases from V and 4 from J; bases not matched to a gene: 5. Germline-derived CDR1 and CDR2 are MNHEY and SVGEGT. The DNA for the CDR3 is TGTGCCAGCAGTCGACTAGCGGGAGGGCGGGCAGATACGCAGTATTTT. Protein product: CASSRLAGGRADTQYF.

This clone was seen only a few times. The J gene is TRBJ1-5, the V gene TRBV11-3; 9 bases line up with TRBD1. Germline loops: CDR1 SGHNT, CDR2 YENEEA. The trim removed 1 base at V and 6 bases at J, leaving 10 bases unmatched. This CDR3 has 17 residues. The CDR3 here is CASSLAPGTGRVQPQHF. CDR3 DNA sequence: TGTGCCAGCAGCTTAGCCCCCGGGACAGGGAGGGTTCAGCCCCAGCATTTT.

In this sample, this clone is medium-sized. This chain links TRBV24-1 with TRBJ2-1; 11 nucleotides agree with TRBD2. V dropped 5 bases and J dropped 9; count of bases not matched to a gene: 8. Germline V gene data show CDR1 as KGHDR and CDR2 as SFDVKD. The CDR3 extends over 15 amino acids. Here the CDR3 reads CATSVDSGRAGEQFF. The CDR3 nucleotides read TGTGCCACCAGTGTCGATAGCGGGAGGGCCGGTGAGCAGTTCTTC.

This clone was found a few times. The rearrangement uses TRBV27 and TRBJ2-7; TRBD2 agrees at 7 bases. The CDR3 spans 15 residues. CDR1 is MNHEY, CDR2 SMNVEV, per germline (reference sequence). The ends lost 8 bases at V and 0 bases at J; junction bases unmatched: 10. The CDR3 here is CASGSGAGSSYEQYF. CDR3 bases: TGTGCCAGCGGTTCCGGAGCGGGATCCTCCTACGAGCAGTACTTC.

This chain joins TRBV11-2 and TRBJ2-1, with 8 nucleotides matching TRBD2. The CDR3 runs to 15 residues. The germline CDR1 and CDR2 sequences are SGHAT and FQNNGV. Germline trimming cut 6 bases from V and 12 bases from J; bases unmatched to any gene: 16. DNA of the CDR3: TGTGCCAGCAGGCTAACCACTAGCGGTCTCGAGGGGCAGTTCTTC. Protein sequence: CASRLTTSGLEGQFF.

This chain joins TRBV29-1 and TRBJ2-3, with TRBD2 matching over 11 bases. Germline-derived CDR1 and CDR2 are SQVTM and ANQGSEA. The ends lost 7 bases at V and 2 bases at J; junction bases unmatched: 17. This CDR3 is 18 amino acids long. CDR3 bases: TGCAGCGGCCGTGGGGTGGCTAGCGGGAGGTTGTTCACAGATACGCAGTATTTT. It specifies CSGRGVASGRLFTDTQYF.

This clone was counted a single time. The genes are TRBV20-1 and TRBJ2-5, with unresolved D. Trimming took off 5 bases at V and 4 bases at J, with 8 bases between the two ends. This CDR3 has 11 residues. Per the germline V gene, CDR1 is DFQATT and CDR2 is SNEGSKA (reference sequence). CDR3 protein: CSAGVRETQYF. As DNA, the CDR3 is TGCAGTGCTGGAGTTCGAGAGACCCAGTACTTC.

The chain recombines TRBV6-5 with TRBJ2-3, with 9 nucleotides matching TRBD2. In germline, CDR1 is MNHEY, CDR2 SVGAGI. The CDR3 runs to 15 residues. With V trimmed by 2 bases and J by 8 bases, 8 bases remained unmatched. CDR3 residues: CASSYVAGEIATQYF. CDR3 DNA sequence: TGTGCCAGCAGTTACGTAGCGGGAGAAATAGCTACGCAGTATTTT.

Only one count was recorded for this clone. The gene calls are TRBV6-6 and TRBJ2-3; 8 bases are shared with TRBD2. This CDR3 comprises 13 residues. Germline assignment: CDR1 MNHNY and CDR2 SVGAGI (reference sequence). V lost 11 bases and J lost 6; bases outside the gene matches: 10. The CDR3 nucleotides read TGTGCCGTGGCCGGGACTAGAACTGATACGCAGTATTTT. Translation: CAVAGTRTDTQYF.

The chain couples TRBV4-1 to TRBJ1-4; 8 bases fit TRBD1. The CDR3 contains 15 residues. The germline CDR1 and CDR2 sequences are MGHRA and YSYEKL. Trimming removed 0 bases from V and 11 bases from J; junction bases left unmatched: 8. The CDR3 nucleotides are TGCGCCAGCAGCCAAGATTGGGGACAGGCAGCTAAACTGTTTTTT. Translation gives CASSQDWGQAAKLFF.

The CDR3: CASSLDLTSDTQYF. As DNA, the CDR3 is TGCGCCAGCAGCTTGGACCTGACTAGTGATACGCAGTATTTT. The rearrangement joins TRBV5-1 to TRBJ2-3; TRBD2 might be the D (6 bases). The germline V gene has CDR1 SGHRS and CDR2 YFSETQ. The germline V and J ends were trimmed by 0 bases and 6 bases, with 11 bases remaining between them. The CDR3 extends over 14 amino acids.

The chain is built from TRBV5-6 and TRBJ2-2, with a tentative D call TRBD2 (5 bases). V lost 0 bases and J 8 bases, leaving 14 bases between the germline ends. The CDR3 is 15 residues long. Germline V gene data show CDR1 as SGHDT and CDR2 as YYEEEE. The CDR3 region is CASSLVEEPMGELFF. In DNA form, the CDR3 reads TGTGCCAGCAGCTTGGTGGAGGAACCCATGGGGGAGCTGTTTTTT.

This rearrangement joins TRBV19 to TRBJ1-5; possibly TRBD1 for D (5 bases). From germline, CDR1 is LNHDA and CDR2 SQIVND (reference sequence). V lost 1 base, J lost 0 bases, and 13 bases lay in between. There are 17 residues in the CDR3. In DNA form, the CDR3 reads TGTGCCAGTAGTATAGGAAAGGGGCCTTATAGCAATCAGCCCCAGCATTTT. Encoded protein: CASSIGKGPYSNQPQHF.

This clone was picked up a small number of times. The J gene is TRBJ2-2, the V gene TRBV18; the D gene is possibly TRBD2 (6 bases). V was cut by 2 bases and J by 1 base, with 14 bases left in between. CDR1 KGHSH and CDR2 LQKENI come from the germline V gene. This CDR3 region has 17 residues. CDR3 bases: TGTGCCAGCTCACCAGGTATAGCGGCTATGAACACCGGGGAGCTGTTTTTT. It encodes CASSPGIAAMNTGELFF.

The chain recombines TRBV7-6 with TRBJ2-7; the match to TRBD1 covers 7 bases. Germline V gives CDR1 SGHVS, CDR2 FNYEAQ. The CDR3 runs to 14 residues. V lost 6 bases and J lost 2; bases outside the gene matches: 7. The CDR3 loop is CASSTGQSTYEQYF. In DNA, the CDR3 is TGTGCCAGCAGTACGGGACAGTCCACCTACGAGCAGTACTTC. Full variable domain (outside the CDR3, taken from reference TRBV7-6 and TRBJ2-7): GAGVSQSPRYKVTKRGQDVALRCDPISGHVSLYWYRQALGQGPEFLTYFNYEAQQDKSGLPNDRFSAERPEGSISTLTIQRTEQRDSAMYRCASSTGQSTYEQYFGPGTRLTVT.

The chain combines TRBV28 with TRBJ2-7; 10 bases are shared with TRBD2. The CDR3 is 13 residues long. V was pared by 8 bases and J by 2 bases, with 3 bases of the junction left unmatched. Germline CDR1 MDHEN, CDR2 SYDVKM. The CDR3 sequence: CASASGSPYEQYF. The CDR3 region has the DNA TGTGCCAGCGCTAGCGGGAGTCCCTACGAGCAGTACTTC.

The J gene is TRBJ1-1, the V gene TRBV30, with D tentatively TRBD1 (5 bases). Germline values: CDR1 GTSNPN, CDR2 SVGIG (reference sequence). The CDR3 length is 12 residues. The V end was cut by 4 bases, the J end by 5 bases, with 11 bases between. Here the CDR3 reads CAWMGGYTEAFF. The DNA of the CDR3 is TGTGCCTGGATGGGGGGTTATACTGAAGCTTTCTTT. The full variable domain, rest sourced from reference TRBV30 and TRBJ1-1, is SQTIHQWPATLVQPVGSPLSLECTVEGTSNPNLYWYRQAAGRGLQLLFYSVGIGQISSEVPQNLSASRPQDRQFILSSKKLLLSDSGFYLCAWMGGYTEAFFGQGTRLTVV.

This chain uses TRBV7-9 with TRBJ2-3; D possibly corresponds to TRBD1 (7 bases). The CDR3 covers 16 residues. Germline V gives CDR1 SEHNR, CDR2 FQNEAQ (reference sequence). V was pared by 5 bases and J by 4 bases, with 19 bases between. The CDR3 loop is CASSGGTDGWADTQYF. The CDR3 DNA reads as TGTGCCAGCAGCGGGGGGACAGACGGTTGGGCAGATACGCAGTATTTT.

The chain couples TRBV29-1 to TRBJ1-3; 8 bases line up with TRBD1. The CDR3 has 13 residues. V was pared by 3 bases and J by 8 bases, with 6 bases of the junction left unmatched. Germline-derived CDR1 and CDR2 are SQVTM and ANQGSEA. DNA for the CDR3: TGCAGCGTTGAGTTAGACAGGGGTTACACCATATATTTT. This encodes CSVELDRGYTIYF.

CDR3 residues: CASSLAGRVKDGYTF. As DNA, the CDR3 is TGTGCCAGCAGCTTAGCAGGGCGGGTAAAGGATGGCTACACCTTC. This rearrangement joins TRBV7-9 to TRBJ1-2; D not certain. Germline CDR1 and CDR2: SEHNR and FQNEAQ (reference sequence). The CDR3 covers 15 residues. Trimming took off 0 bases at V and 6 bases at J, with 14 bases between the two ends.

This chain links TRBV28 with TRBJ1-2; the D is unclear. Trimming removed 4 bases at V and 6 bases at J, with 12 bases between. Germline lookup yields CDR1 MDHEN and CDR2 SYDVKM. The CDR3 runs 13 residues. The CDR3 region is CASSSPDWDGYTF. In nucleotides, the CDR3 is TGTGCCAGCAGTTCGCCGGACTGGGATGGCTACACCTTC.

This clone has just one count. This chain joins TRBV6-6 and TRBJ2-6, with 8 positions matching TRBD2. The CDR3 has 18 residues. V was clipped by 6 bases and J by 0 bases; unmatched bases: 10. The germline CDR1 and CDR2 sequences are MNHNY and SVGAGI (reference sequence). Here the CDR3 DNA reads TGTGCCAGCAGGCGACGGCGTAGCGGGGACTCTGGGGCCAACGTCCTGACTTTC. Amino acid sequence: CASRRRRSGDSGANVLTF.

CDR3 amino acids: CASSSGQGGQETQYF. Here the CDR3 DNA reads TGTGCCAGCAGCTCCGGGCAGGGAGGGCAGGAGACCCAGTACTTC. J is TRBJ2-5 and V is TRBV7-2; 7 bases agree with TRBD2. CDR1 and CDR2 from the germline V gene are SGHTA and FQGNSA. Trimming cost V 4 bases and J 5 bases; bases outside gene matches: 10. The CDR3 extends over 15 amino acids. The whole variable domain, remainder taken from reference TRBV7-2 and TRBJ2-5, is GAGVSQSPSNKVTEKGKDVELRCDPISGHTALYWYRQSLGQGLEFLIYFQGNSAPDKSGLPSDRFSAERTGGSVSTLTIQRTQQEDSAVYLCASSSGQGGQETQYFGPGTRLLVL.

The J gene is TRBJ2-3, the V gene TRBV5-6; D is perhaps TRBD2 (7 bases). V was shortened by 1 base and J by 2 bases, with 23 bases between the two germline ends. CDR1 is SGHDT, CDR2 YYEEEE, per germline. This CDR3 comprises 19 residues. The CDR3 protein is CASSLWAGASRLNTDTQYF. The CDR3 nucleotides read TGTGCCAGCAGCTTGTGGGCGGGGGCTAGCAGGTTGAACACAGATACGCAGTATTTT.

A single count supports this clone. The CDR3: CSVDPTPGQKETQYF. For the CDR3, the DNA is TGCAGCGTTGATCCGACCCCGGGACAGAAAGAGACCCAGTACTTC. The chain has TRBV29-1 and TRBJ2-5, with 7 bases aligning to TRBD1. V was clipped by 3 bases and J by 3 bases; unmatched bases: 10. In germline, CDR1 is SQVTM, CDR2 ANQGSEA. The CDR3 length is 15 residues. Using reference TRBV29-1 and TRBJ2-5 for the parts outside the CDR3, the full variable domain is SAVISQKPSRDICQRGTSLTIQCQVDSQVTMMFWYRQQPGQSLTLIATANQGSEATYESGFVIDKFPISRPNLTFSTLTVSNMSPEDSSIYLCSVDPTPGQKETQYFGPGTRLLVL.